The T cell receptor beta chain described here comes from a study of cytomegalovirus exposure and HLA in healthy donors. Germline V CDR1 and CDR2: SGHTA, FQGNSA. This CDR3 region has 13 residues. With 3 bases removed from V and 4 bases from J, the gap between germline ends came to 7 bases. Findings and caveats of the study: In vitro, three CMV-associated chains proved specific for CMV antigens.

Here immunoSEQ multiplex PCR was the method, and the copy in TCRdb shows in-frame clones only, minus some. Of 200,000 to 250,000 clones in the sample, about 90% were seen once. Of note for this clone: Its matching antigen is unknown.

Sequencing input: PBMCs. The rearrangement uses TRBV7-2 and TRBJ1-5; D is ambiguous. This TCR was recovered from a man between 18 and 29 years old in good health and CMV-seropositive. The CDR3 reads CASSLTNNQPQHF. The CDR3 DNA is TGTGCCAGCAGCTTGACAAATAATCAGCCCCAGCATTTT.